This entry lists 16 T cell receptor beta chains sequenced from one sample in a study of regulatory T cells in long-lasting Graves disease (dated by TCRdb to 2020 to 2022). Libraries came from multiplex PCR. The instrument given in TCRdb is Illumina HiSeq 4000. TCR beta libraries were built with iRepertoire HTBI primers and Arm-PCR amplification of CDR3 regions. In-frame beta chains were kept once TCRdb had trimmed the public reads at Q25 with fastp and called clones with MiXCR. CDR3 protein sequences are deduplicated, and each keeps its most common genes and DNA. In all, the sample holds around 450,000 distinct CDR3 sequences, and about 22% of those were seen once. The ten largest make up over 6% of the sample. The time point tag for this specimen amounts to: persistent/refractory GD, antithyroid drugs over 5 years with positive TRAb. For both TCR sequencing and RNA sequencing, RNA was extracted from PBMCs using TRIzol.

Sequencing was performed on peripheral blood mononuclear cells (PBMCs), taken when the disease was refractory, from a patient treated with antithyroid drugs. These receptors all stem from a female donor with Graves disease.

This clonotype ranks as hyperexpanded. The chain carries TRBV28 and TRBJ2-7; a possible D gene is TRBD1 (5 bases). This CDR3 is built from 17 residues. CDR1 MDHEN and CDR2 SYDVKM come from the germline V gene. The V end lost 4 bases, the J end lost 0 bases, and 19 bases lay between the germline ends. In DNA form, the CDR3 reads TGTGCCAGCAGTTCTTGGGGCGACGGTCGTAGCTCCTACGAGCAGTACTTC. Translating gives CASSSWGDGRSSYEQYF.

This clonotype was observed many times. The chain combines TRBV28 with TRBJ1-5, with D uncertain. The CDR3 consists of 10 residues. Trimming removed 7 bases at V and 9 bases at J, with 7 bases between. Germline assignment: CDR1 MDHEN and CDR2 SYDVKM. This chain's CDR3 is CASMGPPQHF. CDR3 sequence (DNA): TGTGCCAGCATGGGCCCGCCCCAGCATTTT.

CDR3: CASSPPRHNGYTF. In nucleotides, the CDR3 is TGTGCCAGCTCACCACCGCGTCACAATGGCTACACCTTC. The genes are TRBV18 and TRBJ1-2; D is ambiguous. V dropped 0 bases and J dropped 6 bases, with 8 bases sitting between them. The germline V gene encodes CDR1 KGHSH and CDR2 LQKENI. The CDR3 loop spans 13 amino acids.

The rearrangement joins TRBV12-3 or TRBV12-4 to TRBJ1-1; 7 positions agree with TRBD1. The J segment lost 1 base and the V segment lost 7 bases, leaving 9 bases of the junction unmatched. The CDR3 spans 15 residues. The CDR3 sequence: CASTPIWTGNTEAFF. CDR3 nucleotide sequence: TGTGCCAGCACCCCGATTTGGACAGGGAACACTGAAGCTTTCTTT.

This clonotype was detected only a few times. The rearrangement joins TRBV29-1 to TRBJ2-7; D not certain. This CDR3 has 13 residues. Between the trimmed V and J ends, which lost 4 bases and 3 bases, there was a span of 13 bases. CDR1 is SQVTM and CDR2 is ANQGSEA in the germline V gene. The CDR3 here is CSVVALPHYEQYF. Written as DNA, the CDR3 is TGCAGCGTTGTGGCGCTGCCCCACTACGAGCAGTACTTC.

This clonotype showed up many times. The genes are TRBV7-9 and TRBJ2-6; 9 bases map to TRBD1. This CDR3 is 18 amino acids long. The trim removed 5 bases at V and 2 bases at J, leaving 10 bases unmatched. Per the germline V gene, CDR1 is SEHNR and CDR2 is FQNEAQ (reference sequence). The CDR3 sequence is CASSTTGQGPPGANVLTF. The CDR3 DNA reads TGTGCCAGCAGCACCACGGGACAGGGCCCTCCTGGGGCCAACGTCCTGACTTTC.

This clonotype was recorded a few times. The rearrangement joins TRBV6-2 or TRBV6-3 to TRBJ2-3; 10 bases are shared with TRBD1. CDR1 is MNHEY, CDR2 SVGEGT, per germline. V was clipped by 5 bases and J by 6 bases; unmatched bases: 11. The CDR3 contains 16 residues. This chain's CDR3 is CASSTSWTGGLDTQYF. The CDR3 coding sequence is TGTGCCAGCAGTACCTCCTGGACAGGGGGATTGGATACGCAGTATTTT.

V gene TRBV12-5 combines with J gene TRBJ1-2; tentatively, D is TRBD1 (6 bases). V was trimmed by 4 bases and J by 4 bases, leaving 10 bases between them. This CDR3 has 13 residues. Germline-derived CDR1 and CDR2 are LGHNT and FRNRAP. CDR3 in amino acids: CASGSGQPYGYTF. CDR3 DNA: TGTGCTAGTGGTTCGGGACAACCCTATGGCTACACCTTC.

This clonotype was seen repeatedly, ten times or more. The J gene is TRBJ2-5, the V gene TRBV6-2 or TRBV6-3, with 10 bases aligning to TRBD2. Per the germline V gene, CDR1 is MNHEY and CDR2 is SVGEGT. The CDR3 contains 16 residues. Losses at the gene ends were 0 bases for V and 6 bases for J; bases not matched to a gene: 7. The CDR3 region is CASSYSGGSGRQTQYF. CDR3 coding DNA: TGTGCCAGCAGTTACTCTGGAGGTAGCGGGAGGCAGACCCAGTACTTC.

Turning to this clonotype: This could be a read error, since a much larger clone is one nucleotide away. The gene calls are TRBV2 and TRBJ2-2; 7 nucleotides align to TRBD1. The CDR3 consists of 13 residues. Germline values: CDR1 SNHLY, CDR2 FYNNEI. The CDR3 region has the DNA TGTGCCGGCAGTGCACAGGGGACCGGGGAGCTGTTTTTT. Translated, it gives CAGSAQGTGELFF. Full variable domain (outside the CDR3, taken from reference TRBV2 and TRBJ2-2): EPEVTQTPSHQVTQMGQEVILRCVPISNHLYFYWYRQILGQKVEFLVSFYNNEISEKSEIFDDQFSVERPDGSNFTLKIRSTKLEDSAMYFCAGSAQGTGELFFGEGSRLTVL.

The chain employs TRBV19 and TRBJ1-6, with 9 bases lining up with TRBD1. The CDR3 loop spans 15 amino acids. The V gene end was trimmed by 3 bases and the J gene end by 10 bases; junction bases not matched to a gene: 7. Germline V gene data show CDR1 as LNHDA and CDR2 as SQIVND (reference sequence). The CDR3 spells CASSILGQGGSPLHF. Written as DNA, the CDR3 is TGTGCCAGTAGTATCCTGGGACAGGGTGGGTCACCCCTCCACTTT.

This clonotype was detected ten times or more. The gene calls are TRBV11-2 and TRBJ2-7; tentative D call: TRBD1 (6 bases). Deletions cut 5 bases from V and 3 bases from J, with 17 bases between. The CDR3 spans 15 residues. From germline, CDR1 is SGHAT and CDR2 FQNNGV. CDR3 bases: TGTGCCAGCAGCCCGGACAGCTCGCCTATCTACGAGCAGTACTTC. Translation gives CASSPDSSPIYEQYF.

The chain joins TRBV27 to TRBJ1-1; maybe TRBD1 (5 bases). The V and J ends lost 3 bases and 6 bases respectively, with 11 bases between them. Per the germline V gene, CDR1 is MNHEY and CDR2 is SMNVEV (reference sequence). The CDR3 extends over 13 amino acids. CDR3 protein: CASSFEPRAEAFF. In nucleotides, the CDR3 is TGTGCCAGCAGTTTTGAGCCCAGGGCTGAAGCTTTCTTT.

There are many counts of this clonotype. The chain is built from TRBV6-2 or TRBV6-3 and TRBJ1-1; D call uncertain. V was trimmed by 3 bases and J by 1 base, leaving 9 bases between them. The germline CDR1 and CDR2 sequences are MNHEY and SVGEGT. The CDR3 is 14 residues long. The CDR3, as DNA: TGTGCCAGCAGTTATAGCACCGGGAACACTGAAGCTTTCTTT. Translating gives CASSYSTGNTEAFF.

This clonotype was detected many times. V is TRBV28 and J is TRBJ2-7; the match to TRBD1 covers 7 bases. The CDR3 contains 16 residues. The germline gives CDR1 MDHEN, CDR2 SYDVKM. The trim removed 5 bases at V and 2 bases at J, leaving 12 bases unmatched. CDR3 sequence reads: CASSTLLRDSPYEQYF. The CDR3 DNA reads TGTGCCAGCAGTACACTCCTCCGGGACAGTCCCTACGAGCAGTACTTC.

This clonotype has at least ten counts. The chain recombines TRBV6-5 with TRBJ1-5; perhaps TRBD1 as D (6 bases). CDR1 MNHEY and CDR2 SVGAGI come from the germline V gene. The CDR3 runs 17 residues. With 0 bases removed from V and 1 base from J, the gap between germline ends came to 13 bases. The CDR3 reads CASSYSTGQGSNQPQHF. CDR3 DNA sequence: TGTGCCAGCAGTTACTCTACCGGGCAGGGGAGCAATCAGCCCCAGCATTTT.